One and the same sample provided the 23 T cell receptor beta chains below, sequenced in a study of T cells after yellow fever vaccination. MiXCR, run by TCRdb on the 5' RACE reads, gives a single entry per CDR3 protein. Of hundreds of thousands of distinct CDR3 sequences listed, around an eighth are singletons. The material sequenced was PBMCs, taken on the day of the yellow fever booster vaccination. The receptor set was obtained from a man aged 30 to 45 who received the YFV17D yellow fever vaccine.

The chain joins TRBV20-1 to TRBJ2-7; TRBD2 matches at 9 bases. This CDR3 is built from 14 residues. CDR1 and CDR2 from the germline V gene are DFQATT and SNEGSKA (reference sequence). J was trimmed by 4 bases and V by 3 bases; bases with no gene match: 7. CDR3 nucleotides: TGCAGTGCTAGGACCCCGACTAGCGGATACGAGCAGTACTTC. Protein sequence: CSARTPTSGYEQYF.

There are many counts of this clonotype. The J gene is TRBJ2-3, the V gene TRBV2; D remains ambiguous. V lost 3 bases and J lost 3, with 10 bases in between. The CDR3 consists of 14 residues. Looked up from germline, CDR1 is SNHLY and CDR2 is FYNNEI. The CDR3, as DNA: TGTGCCAGCAGTGATAGGAGCCGAACAGATACGCAGTATTTT. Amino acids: CASSDRSRTDTQYF.

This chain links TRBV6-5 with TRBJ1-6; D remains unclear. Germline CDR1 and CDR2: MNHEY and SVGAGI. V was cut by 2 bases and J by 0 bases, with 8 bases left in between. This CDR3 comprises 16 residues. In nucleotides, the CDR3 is TGTGCCAGCAGTTACCAACCCGGCTCCTATAATTCACCCCTCCACTTT. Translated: CASSYQPGSYNSPLHF.

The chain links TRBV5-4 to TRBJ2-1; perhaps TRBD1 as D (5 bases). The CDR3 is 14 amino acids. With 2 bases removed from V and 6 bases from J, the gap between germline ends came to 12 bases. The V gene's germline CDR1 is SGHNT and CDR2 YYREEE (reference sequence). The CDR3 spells CASSFLSGLNEQFF. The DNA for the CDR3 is TGTGCCAGCAGCTTCCTGTCAGGGCTCAATGAGCAGTTCTTC. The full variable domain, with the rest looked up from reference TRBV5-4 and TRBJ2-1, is ETGVTQSPTHLIKTRGQQVTLRCSSQSGHNTVSWYQQALGQGPQFIFQYYREEENGRGNFPPRFSGLQFPNYSSELNVNALELDDSALYLCASSFLSGLNEQFFGPGTRLTVL.

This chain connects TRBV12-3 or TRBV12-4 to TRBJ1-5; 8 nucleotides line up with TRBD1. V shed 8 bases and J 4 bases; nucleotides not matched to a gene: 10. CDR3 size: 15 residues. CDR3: CASGSRGTGNQPQHF. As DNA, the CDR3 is TGTGCCAGCGGATCGCGCGGGACAGGTAATCAGCCCCAGCATTTT.

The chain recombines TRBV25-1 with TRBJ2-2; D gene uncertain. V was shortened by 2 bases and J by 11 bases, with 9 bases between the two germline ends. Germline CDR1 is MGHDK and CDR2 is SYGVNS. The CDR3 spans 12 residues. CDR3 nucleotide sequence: TGTGCCAGCAGTGAAGCGTACAGTGAGCTGTTTTTT. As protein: CASSEAYSELFF. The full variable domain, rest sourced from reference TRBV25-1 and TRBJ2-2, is EADIYQTPRYLVIGTGKKITLECSQTMGHDKMYWYQQDPGMELHLIHYSYGVNSTEKGDLSSESTVSRIRTEHFPLTLESARPSHTSQYLCASSEAYSELFFGEGSRLTVL.

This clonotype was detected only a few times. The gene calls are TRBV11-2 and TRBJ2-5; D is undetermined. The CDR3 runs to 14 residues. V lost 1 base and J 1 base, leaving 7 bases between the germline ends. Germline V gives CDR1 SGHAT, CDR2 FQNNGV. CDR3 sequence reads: CASSLGLIQETQYF. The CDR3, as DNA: TGTGCCAGCAGCTTAGGTCTTATCCAAGAGACCCAGTACTTC.

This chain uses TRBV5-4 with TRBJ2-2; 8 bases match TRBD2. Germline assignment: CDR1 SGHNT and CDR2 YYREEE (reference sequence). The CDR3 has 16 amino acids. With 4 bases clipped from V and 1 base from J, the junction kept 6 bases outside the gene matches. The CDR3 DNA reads TGTGCCAGCAGCCCCAGCGGGAGAGGGAACACCGGGGAGCTGTTTTTT. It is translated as CASSPSGRGNTGELFF.

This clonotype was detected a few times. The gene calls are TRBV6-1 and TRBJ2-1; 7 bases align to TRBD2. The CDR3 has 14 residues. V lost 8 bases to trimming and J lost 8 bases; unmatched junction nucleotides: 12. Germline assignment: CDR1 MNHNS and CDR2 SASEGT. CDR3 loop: CASGKASGRDEQFF. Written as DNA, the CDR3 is TGTGCCAGCGGCAAGGCTAGCGGTAGAGATGAGCAGTTCTTC.

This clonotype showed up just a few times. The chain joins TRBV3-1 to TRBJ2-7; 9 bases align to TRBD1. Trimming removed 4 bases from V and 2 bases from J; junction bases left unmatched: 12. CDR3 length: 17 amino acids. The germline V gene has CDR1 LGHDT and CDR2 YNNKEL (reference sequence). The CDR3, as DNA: TGTGCCAGCAGCCTTATGCCCCGGGACAGGGATACCTACGAGCAGTACTTC. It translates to CASSLMPRDRDTYEQYF.

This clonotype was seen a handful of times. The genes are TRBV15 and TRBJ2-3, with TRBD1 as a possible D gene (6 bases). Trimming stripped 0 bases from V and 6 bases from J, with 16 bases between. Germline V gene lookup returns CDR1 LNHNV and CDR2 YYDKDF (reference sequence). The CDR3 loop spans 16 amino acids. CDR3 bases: TGTGCCACCAGCAGAGATAGGGCAGGGGATGGGGATACGCAGTATTTT. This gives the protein CATSRDRAGDGDTQYF.

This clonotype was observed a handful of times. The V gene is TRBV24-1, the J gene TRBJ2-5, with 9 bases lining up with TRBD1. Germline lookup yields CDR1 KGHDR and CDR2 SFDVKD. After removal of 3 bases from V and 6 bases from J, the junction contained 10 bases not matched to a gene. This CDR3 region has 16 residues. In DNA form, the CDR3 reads TGTGCCACCAGTGATAGAGGGACAGGGTCTATAAAGACCCAGTACTTC. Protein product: CATSDRGTGSIKTQYF.

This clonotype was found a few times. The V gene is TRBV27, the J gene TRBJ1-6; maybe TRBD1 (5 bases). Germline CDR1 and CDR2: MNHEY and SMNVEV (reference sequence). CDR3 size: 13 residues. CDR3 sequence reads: CVSGPTYNSPLHF. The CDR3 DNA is TGTGTCTCAGGGCCGACCTATAATTCACCCCTCCACTTT.

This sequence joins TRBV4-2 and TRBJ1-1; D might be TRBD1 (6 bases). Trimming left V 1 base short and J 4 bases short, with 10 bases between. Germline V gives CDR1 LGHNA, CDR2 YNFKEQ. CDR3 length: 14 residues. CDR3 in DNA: TGTGCCAGCAGCCAAGCAGGGGAGGGCACTGAAGCTTTCTTT. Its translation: CASSQAGEGTEAFF.

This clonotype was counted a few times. The CDR3 DNA sequence: TGTGCCAGCCGCCTATCGCACTCTGAAGCTTTCTTT. Translating it yields CASRLSHSEAFF. This chain links TRBV6-2 or TRBV6-3 with TRBJ1-1; D is uncertain. This CDR3 is 12 amino acids long. Germline values: CDR1 MNHEY, CDR2 SVGEGT. The V gene lost 8 bases and the J gene lost 6 bases, with 13 bases spanning the gap.

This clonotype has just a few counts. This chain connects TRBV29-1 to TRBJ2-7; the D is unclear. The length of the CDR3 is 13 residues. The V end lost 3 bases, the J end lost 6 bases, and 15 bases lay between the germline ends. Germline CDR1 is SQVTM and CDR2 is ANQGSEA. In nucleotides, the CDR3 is TGCAGCGTTGAGGCCAGTTATCTGGGCGAGCAGTACTTC. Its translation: CSVEASYLGEQYF.

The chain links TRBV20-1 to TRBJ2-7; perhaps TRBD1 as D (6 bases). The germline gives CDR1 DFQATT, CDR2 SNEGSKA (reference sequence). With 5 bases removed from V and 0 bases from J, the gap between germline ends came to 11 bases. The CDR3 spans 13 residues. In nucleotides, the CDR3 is TGCAGTGCTGGCCGGGACACCTCCTACGAGCAGTACTTC. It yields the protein CSAGRDTSYEQYF.

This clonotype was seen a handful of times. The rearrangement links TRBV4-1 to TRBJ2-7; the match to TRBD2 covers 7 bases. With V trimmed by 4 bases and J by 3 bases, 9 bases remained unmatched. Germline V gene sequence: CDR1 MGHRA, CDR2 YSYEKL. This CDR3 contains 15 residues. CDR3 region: CASSPGLAALYEQYF. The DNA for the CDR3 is TGCGCCAGCAGCCCGGGGCTAGCGGCCCTCTACGAGCAGTACTTC.

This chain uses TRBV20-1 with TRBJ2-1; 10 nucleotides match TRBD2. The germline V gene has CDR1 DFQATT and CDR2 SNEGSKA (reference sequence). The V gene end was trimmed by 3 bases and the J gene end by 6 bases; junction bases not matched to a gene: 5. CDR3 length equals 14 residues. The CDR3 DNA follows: TGCAGTGCTAGTCTAGCGGGAGCTGTCAATGAGCAGTTCTTC. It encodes CSASLAGAVNEQFF.

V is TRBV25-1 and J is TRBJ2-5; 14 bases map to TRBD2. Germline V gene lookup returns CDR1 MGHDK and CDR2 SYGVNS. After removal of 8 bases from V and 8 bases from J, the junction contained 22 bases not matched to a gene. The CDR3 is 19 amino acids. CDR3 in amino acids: CASGPHPGTSGSLGRTQYF. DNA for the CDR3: TGTGCCAGCGGCCCCCACCCCGGGACTAGCGGGAGCTTGGGGAGAACCCAGTACTTC.

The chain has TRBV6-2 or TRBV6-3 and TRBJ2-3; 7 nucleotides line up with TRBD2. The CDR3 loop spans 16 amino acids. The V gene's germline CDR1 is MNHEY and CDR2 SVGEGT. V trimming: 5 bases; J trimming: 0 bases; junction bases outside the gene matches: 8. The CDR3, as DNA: TGTGCCAGCAGTCCCCACGGACTAGGAAGCACAGATACGCAGTATTTT. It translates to CASSPHGLGSTDTQYF.

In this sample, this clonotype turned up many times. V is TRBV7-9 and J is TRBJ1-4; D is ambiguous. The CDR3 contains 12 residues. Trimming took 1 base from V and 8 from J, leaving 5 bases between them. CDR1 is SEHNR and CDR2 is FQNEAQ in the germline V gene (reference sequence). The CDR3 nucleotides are TGTGCCAGCAGCTTAGAAGGCGAAAAACTGTTTTTT. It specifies CASSLEGEKLFF.

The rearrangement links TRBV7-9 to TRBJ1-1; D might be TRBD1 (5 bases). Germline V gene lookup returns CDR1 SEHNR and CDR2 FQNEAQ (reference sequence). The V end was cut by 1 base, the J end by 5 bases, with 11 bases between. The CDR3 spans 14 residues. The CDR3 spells CASSLGGPRTEAFF. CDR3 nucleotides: TGTGCCAGCAGCTTAGGGGGCCCGCGGACTGAAGCTTTCTTT.